The 27 T cell receptor beta chains presented below share a single source sample, sequenced in a study of early T cells in non-severe SARS-CoV-2 infection. A single record per CDR3 protein comes from TCRdb applying MiXCR to the 5' RACE reads. The sample yields 75,000 to 90,000 distinct CDR3 sequences, over 5% seen once. The sequencing input was whole blood. Receptors originate from an adult who was a healthcare worker with PCR-confirmed SARS-CoV-2 infection or an uninfected control (not recorded which).

This clonotype was recorded at least ten times. The chain is built from TRBV11-2 and TRBJ2-3, with D tentatively TRBD1 (5 bases). The CDR3 runs to 13 residues. Deletions cut 6 bases from V and 3 bases from J, with 10 bases between. The germline CDR1 and CDR2 sequences are SGHAT and FQNNGV. For the CDR3, the DNA is TGTGCCAGCAGGGCAGGGCTTACAGATACGCAGTATTTT. This sequence encodes CASRAGLTDTQYF.

This chain links TRBV5-4 with TRBJ2-3; 9 bases are a match to TRBD2. J lost 1 base, V lost 2 bases, and 5 bases had no gene match. CDR3 length: 16 amino acids. Germline loops: CDR1 SGHNT, CDR2 YYREEE (reference sequence). CDR3 sequence: CASSFGTSQGTDTQYF. In nucleotides, the CDR3 is TGTGCCAGCAGCTTTGGGACTAGCCAAGGCACAGATACGCAGTATTTT.

This clonotype was observed a handful of times. This chain joins TRBV12-3 or TRBV12-4 and TRBJ2-2; D is uncertain. Trimming cost V 7 bases and J 1 base, with 19 bases left between them. The length of the CDR3 is 17 residues. The CDR3 DNA reads as TGTGCCAGCATCCGCAGGAGATGGTCAGAGAACACCGGGGAGCTGTTTTTT. Translation: CASIRRRWSENTGELFF.

V gene TRBV19 combines with J gene TRBJ1-4; tentatively, D is TRBD1 (6 bases). CDR3 length: 15 amino acids. Germline V lookup: CDR1 LNHDA, CDR2 SQIVND (reference sequence). V was pared by 6 bases and J by 5 bases, with 16 bases between. The chain's CDR3 is CASRQGVFGNEKLFF. The CDR3 nucleotides are TGTGCCAGTAGACAGGGCGTCTTCGGGAATGAAAAACTGTTTTTT.

This clonotype was recorded many times. The rearrangement joins TRBV6-5 to TRBJ1-2; 10 nucleotides match TRBD1. The germline V gene encodes CDR1 MNHEY and CDR2 SVGAGI. J gave up 0 bases and V 7 bases, and 5 bases lay outside the gene matches. This CDR3 has 15 amino acids. The CDR3 loop is CASNTGQGANYGYTF. The CDR3 coding sequence is TGTGCCAGCAACACCGGACAGGGGGCTAACTATGGCTACACCTTC.

The V gene is TRBV30, the J gene TRBJ1-6, with a weak D call TRBD1 (6 bases). This CDR3 region has 18 residues. V lost 1 base, J lost 9 bases, and 25 bases lay in between. Looked up from germline, CDR1 is GTSNPN and CDR2 is SVGIG (reference sequence). The CDR3, as DNA: TGTGCCTGGAGTGCCCCGGACAGCTGGGCCCGTGGGGGTTCACCCCTCCACTTT. Its protein is CAWSAPDSWARGGSPLHF.

A few counts support this clonotype. The chain joins TRBV7-8 to TRBJ2-3; no reliable D call. The V gene's germline CDR1 is SGHVS and CDR2 FQNEAQ. This CDR3 spans 13 amino acids. The V end lost 4 bases, the J end lost 0 bases, and 5 bases lay between the germline ends. The chain's CDR3 is CASSSGSTDTQYF. The CDR3 nucleotides are TGTGCCAGCAGCTCAGGTAGCACAGATACGCAGTATTTT.

There are a few counts of this clonotype. The rearrangement uses TRBV20-1 and TRBJ2-7; 11 bases are a match to TRBD2. V dropped 1 base and J dropped 2; count of bases not matched to a gene: 4. Looked up from germline, CDR1 is DFQATT and CDR2 is SNEGSKA (reference sequence). The CDR3 has 15 amino acids. In DNA form, the CDR3 reads TGCAGTGCTAGAGGCAATAGCGGGAGGGCCTACGAGCAGTACTTC. It is translated as CSARGNSGRAYEQYF.

The sample holds many counts of this clonotype. One end of the junction is discordant with germline, which a read error may explain. V and J are TRBV6-1 and TRBJ2-7; 8 bases line up with TRBD1. The CDR3 spans 14 residues. CDR1 is MNHNS and CDR2 is SASEGT in the germline V gene. CDR3 in DNA: TGTGCCAGCAGTGAAGCGCATGGGACAGGCAGATCATTATTC. Amino acids: CASSEAHGTGRSLF.

This clonotype was recorded at least ten times. J is TRBJ2-3 and V is TRBV10-3; a weak D match, TRBD1 (5 bases). Trimming shortened V by 3 bases and J by 4 bases, and 11 bases separated the two germline ends. The CDR3 spans 14 residues. Germline V gene lookup returns CDR1 ENHRY and CDR2 SYGVKD. The CDR3 region has the DNA TGTGCCATCAGTGACAGGGTCGGAGCAGATACGCAGTATTTT. Amino acid sequence: CAISDRVGADTQYF.

This clonotype was counted many times. The chain is built from TRBV29-1 and TRBJ1-1; no definite D call. Deletions cut 6 bases from V and 2 bases from J, with 10 bases between. Germline assignment: CDR1 SQVTM and CDR2 ANQGSEA. The CDR3 is 12 amino acids. The CDR3 DNA reads TGCAGCGTCACCCCCAGTAACACTGAAGCTTTCTTT. It encodes CSVTPSNTEAFF.

This clonotype was seen only a few times. The V call is TRBV7-2, the J call TRBJ1-6, with D maybe TRBD1 (5 bases). This CDR3 region has 16 residues. Trimming removed 4 bases at V and 6 bases at J, with 16 bases between. Per the germline V gene, CDR1 is SGHTA and CDR2 is FQGNSA. CDR3 nucleotide sequence: TGTGCCAGCAGCTACGGCCGGGACGGACGTAATTCACCCCTCCACTTT. Residues: CASSYGRDGRNSPLHF.

This clonotype was counted many times. The chain employs TRBV12-3 or TRBV12-4 and TRBJ1-2, with 8 bases identical to TRBD1. V was clipped by 6 bases and J by 4 bases; unmatched bases: 10. The CDR3 is 15 residues long. The CDR3 is CASSAGDRPFYGYTF. CDR3 sequence (DNA): TGTGCCAGCAGCGCCGGGGACAGGCCCTTCTATGGCTACACCTTC.

The sample holds many counts of this clonotype. The rearrangement joins TRBV6-6 to TRBJ1-6; D gene uncertain. V gave up 2 bases and J gave up 7 bases, with 6 bases separating them. Per germline, CDR1 MNHNY and CDR2 SVGAGI (reference sequence). This CDR3 region has 13 residues. CDR3 DNA: TGTGCCAGCAGTTACCAGACGAATTCACCCCTCCACTTT. The encoded protein is CASSYQTNSPLHF.

The chain employs TRBV28 and TRBJ2-7; TRBD1 agrees at 8 bases. This CDR3 has 14 amino acids. Losses at the gene ends were 3 bases for V and 7 bases for J; bases not matched to a gene: 8. The V gene's germline CDR1 is MDHEN and CDR2 SYDVKM. The CDR3 DNA sequence: TGTGCCAGCAGTTTCAGGGTCAGGGGGCGGGAGCAGTACTTC. Its translation is CASSFRVRGREQYF.

This clonotype was observed many times. V and J are TRBV28 and TRBJ1-5; 8 nucleotides match TRBD1. The V gene end was trimmed by 7 bases and the J gene end by 1 base; junction bases not matched to a gene: 6. Germline CDR1 reads MDHEN; CDR2 reads SYDVKM. The CDR3 is 15 amino acids. CDR3 residues: CASTNRGGSNQPQHF. The DNA for the CDR3 is TGTGCCAGCACCAACAGGGGGGGCAGCAATCAGCCCCAGCATTTT.

The chain joins TRBV12-3 or TRBV12-4 to TRBJ2-1; 9 bases are a match to TRBD1. This CDR3 is 13 amino acids long. V lost 6 bases and J lost 8; bases outside the gene matches: 5. The CDR3 DNA reads TGTGCCAGCAGAGCCACAGGGGGCCATGAGCAGTTCTTC. Its translation: CASRATGGHEQFF.

This clonotype qualifies as medium-sized. The chain has TRBV21-1 and TRBJ1-2; TRBD1 was called by the table and not checked on the DNA. TRBV21-1 is a recognized pseudogene. This CDR3 region has 13 residues. CDR3 nucleotide sequence: TGTGCCACCACCCAGGGGCATAATGGAGGCTACACCTTC. It encodes CATTQGHNGGYTF.

This clonotype was seen ten or more times. The V and J genes are TRBV3-1 and TRBJ1-5; D remains unclear. CDR1 is LGHDT and CDR2 is YNNKEL in the germline V gene (reference sequence). The CDR3 has 14 residues. Trimming shortened V by 0 bases and J by 1 base, and 4 bases separated the two germline ends. The CDR3 DNA reads as TGTGCCAGCAGCCAAGATCTGAGCAATCAGCCCCAGCATTTT. It is translated as CASSQDLSNQPQHF.

This clonotype has just a few counts. The chain uses TRBV5-1 and TRBJ2-7, with no clear D. V lost 0 bases to trimming and J lost 3 bases, with 7 bases between them. The germline V gene has CDR1 SGHRS and CDR2 YFSETQ. This CDR3 has 13 amino acids. The CDR3 here is CASSLDSYYEQYF. In nucleotides, the CDR3 is TGCGCCAGCAGCTTGGACAGCTACTACGAGCAGTACTTC. The full variable domain, in which reference TRBV5-1 and TRBJ2-7 provide the parts outside the CDR3, is KAGVTQTPRYLIKTRGQQVTLSCSPISGHRSVSWYQQTPGQGLQFLFEYFSETQRNKGNFPGRFSGRQFSNSRSEMNVSTLELGDSALYLCASSLDSYYEQYFGPGTRLTVT.

The J gene is TRBJ2-3, the V gene TRBV20-1; 9 positions agree with TRBD2. The CDR3 is made up of 14 amino acids. The V gene end was trimmed by 5 bases and the J gene end by 2 bases; junction bases not matched to a gene: 5. Germline V lookup: CDR1 DFQATT, CDR2 SNEGSKA (reference sequence). CDR3 sequence (DNA): TGCAGTGCTTTAGCGGGGGTAGTCACAGATACGCAGTATTTT. Residues: CSALAGVVTDTQYF.

In its sample, this clonotype was seen a few times. The V call is TRBV7-2, the J call TRBJ1-5, with 9 bases that match TRBD1. V lost 4 bases, J lost 4 bases, and 8 bases stayed unmatched. Germline V gene data show CDR1 as SGHTA and CDR2 as FQGNSA. The length of the CDR3 is 16 residues. For the CDR3, the DNA is TGTGCCAGCAGCTACGACCGGGGACAGGGTAATCAGCCCCAGCATTTT. Translated: CASSYDRGQGNQPQHF.

By share, this clonotype counts as medium-sized. The genes are TRBV29-1 and TRBJ2-7; no definite D call. Per the germline V gene, CDR1 is SQVTM and CDR2 is ANQGSEA. There are 11 residues in the CDR3. The V end was cut by 6 bases, the J end by 6 bases, with 12 bases between. This CDR3 reads CSVERKAEQYF. In DNA, the CDR3 is TGCAGCGTCGAAAGGAAGGCCGAGCAGTACTTC.

The sample holds a few counts of this clonotype. The chain recombines TRBV28 with TRBJ1-1; D might be TRBD1 (6 bases). Germline V lookup: CDR1 MDHEN, CDR2 SYDVKM. CDR3 length: 14 amino acids. The germline V and J ends were trimmed by 3 bases and 5 bases, with 13 bases remaining between them. The CDR3 bases are TGTGCCAGCAGTTTCGGACAGAGGGGGACTGAAGCTTTCTTT. This encodes CASSFGQRGTEAFF.

The gene calls are TRBV11-2 and TRBJ1-2, with no clear D. This CDR3 is 14 amino acids long. V lost 6 bases and J lost 8, with 19 bases in between. From germline, CDR1 is SGHAT and CDR2 FQNNGV. The DNA for the CDR3 is TGTGCCAGCAGTCCAATCCTTTTGAGACTGGGCTACACCTTC. This sequence encodes CASSPILLRLGYTF.

At least ten counts were recorded for this clonotype. This chain connects TRBV6-2 or TRBV6-3 to TRBJ2-1, with D perhaps matching TRBD1 (6 bases). Germline V gene sequence: CDR1 MNHEY, CDR2 SVGEGT. This CDR3 is built from 18 residues. Trimming took off 2 bases at V and 4 bases at J, with 21 bases between the two ends. In DNA, the CDR3 is TGTGCCAGCAGTTACGGATCAGGGGATTATTTATCATACAATGAGCAGTTCTTC. It yields the protein CASSYGSGDYLSYNEQFF.

This clonotype was observed many times. The chain links TRBV19 to TRBJ2-3; the D is unclear. Germline lookup yields CDR1 LNHDA and CDR2 SQIVND (reference sequence). With 3 bases removed from V and 2 bases from J, the gap between germline ends came to 12 bases. The CDR3 covers 15 residues. In nucleotides, the CDR3 is TGTGCCAGTAGTATCGGTGTCAGCCCCACAGATACGCAGTATTTT. Translation gives CASSIGVSPTDTQYF.